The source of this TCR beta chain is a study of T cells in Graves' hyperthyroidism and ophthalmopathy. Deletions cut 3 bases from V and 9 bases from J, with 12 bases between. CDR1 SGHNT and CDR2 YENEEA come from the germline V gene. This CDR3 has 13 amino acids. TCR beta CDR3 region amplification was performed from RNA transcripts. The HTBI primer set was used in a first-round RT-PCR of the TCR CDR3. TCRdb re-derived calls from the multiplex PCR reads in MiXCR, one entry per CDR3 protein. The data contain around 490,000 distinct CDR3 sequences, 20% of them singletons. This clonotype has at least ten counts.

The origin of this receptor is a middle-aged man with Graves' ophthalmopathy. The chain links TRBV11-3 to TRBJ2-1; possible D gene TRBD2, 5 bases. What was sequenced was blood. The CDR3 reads CASSLRTAGEQFF. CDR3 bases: TGTGCCAGCAGCTTGCGGACTGCGGGTGAGCAGTTCTTC.